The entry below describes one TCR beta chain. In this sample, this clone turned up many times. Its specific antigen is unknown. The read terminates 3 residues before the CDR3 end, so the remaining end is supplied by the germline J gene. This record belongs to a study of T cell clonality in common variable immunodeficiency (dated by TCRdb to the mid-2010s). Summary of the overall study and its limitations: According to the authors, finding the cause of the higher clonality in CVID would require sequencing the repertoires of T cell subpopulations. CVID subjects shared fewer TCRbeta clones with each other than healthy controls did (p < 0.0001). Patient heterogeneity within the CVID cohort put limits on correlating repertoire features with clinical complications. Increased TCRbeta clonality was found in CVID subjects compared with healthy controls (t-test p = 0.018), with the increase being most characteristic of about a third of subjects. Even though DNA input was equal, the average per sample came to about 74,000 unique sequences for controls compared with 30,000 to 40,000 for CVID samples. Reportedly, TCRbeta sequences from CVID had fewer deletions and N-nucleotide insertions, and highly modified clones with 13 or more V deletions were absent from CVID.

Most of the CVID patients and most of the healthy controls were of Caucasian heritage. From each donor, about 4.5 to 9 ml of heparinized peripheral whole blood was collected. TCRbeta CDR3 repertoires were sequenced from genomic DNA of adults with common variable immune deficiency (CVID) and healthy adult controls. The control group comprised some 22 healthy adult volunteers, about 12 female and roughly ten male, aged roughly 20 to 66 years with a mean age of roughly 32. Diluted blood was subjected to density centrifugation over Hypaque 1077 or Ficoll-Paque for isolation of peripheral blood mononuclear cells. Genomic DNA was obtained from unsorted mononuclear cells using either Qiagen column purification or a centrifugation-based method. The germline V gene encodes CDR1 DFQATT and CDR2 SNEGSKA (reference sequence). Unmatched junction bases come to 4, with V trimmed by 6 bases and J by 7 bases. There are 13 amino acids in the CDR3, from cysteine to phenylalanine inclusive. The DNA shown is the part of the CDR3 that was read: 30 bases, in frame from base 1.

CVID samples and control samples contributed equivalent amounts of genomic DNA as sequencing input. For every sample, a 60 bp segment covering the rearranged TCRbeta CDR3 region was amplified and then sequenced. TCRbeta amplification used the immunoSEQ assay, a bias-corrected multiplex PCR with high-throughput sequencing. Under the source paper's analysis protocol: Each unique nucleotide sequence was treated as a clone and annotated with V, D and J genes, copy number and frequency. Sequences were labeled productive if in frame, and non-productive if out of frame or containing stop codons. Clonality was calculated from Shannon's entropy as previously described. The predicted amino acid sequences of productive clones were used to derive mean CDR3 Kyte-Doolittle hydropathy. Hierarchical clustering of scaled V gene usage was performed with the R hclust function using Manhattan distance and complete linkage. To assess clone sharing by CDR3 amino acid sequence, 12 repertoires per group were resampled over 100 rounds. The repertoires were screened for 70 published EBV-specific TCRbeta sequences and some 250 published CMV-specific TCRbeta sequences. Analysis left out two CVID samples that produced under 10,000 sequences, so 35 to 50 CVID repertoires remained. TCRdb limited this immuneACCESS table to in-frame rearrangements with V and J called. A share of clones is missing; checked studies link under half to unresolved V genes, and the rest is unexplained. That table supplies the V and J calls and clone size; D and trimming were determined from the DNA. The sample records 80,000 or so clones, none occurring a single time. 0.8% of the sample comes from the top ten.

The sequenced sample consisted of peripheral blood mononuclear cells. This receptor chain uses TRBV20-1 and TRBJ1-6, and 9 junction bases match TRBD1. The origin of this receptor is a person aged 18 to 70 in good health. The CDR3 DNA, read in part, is TGCAGTGCACAGGACAGGGGCAATTCACCC. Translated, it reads CSAQDRGNSP. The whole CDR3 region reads CSAQDRGNSPLHF.